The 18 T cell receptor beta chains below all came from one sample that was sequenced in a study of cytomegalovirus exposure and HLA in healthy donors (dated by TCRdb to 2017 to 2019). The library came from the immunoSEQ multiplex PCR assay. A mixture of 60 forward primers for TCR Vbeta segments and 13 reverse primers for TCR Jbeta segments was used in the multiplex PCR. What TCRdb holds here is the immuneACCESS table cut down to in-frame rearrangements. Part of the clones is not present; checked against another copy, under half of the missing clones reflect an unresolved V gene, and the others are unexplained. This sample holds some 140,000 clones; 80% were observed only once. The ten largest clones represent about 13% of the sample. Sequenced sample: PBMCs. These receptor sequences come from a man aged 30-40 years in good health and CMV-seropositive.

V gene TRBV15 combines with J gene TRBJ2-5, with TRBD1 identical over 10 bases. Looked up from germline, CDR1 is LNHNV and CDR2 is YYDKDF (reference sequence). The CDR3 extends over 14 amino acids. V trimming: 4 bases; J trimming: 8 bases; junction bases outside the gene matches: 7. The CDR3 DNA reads TGTGCCACCAGCAACCGGGACAGGGGTTCAACCCAGTACTTC. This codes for CATSNRDRGSTQYF.

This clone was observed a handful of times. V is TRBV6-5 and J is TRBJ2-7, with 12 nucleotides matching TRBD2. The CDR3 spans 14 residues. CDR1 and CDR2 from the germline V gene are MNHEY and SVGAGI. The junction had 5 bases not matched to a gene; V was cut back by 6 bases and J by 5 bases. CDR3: CASSRTSGIDEQYF. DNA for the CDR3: TGTGCCAGCAGCCGGACTAGCGGGATCGACGAGCAGTACTTC.

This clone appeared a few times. CDR3: CASSTQPPGQSNNEQFF. The CDR3 nucleotides are TGTGCCAGCAGCACTCAGCCCCCGGGACAGTCGAACAATGAGCAGTTCTTC. The chain carries TRBV5-5 and TRBJ2-1; 7 bases map to TRBD1. This CDR3 spans 17 amino acids. Germline V gene data show CDR1 as SGHKS and CDR2 as YYEKEE (reference sequence). V dropped 4 bases and J dropped 5; count of bases not matched to a gene: 15.

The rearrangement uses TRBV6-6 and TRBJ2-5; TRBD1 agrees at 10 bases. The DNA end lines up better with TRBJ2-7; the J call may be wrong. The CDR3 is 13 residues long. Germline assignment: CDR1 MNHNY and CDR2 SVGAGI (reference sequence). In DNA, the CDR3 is TGTGCCAGCAGTGACAGGGGGCGCGACGAGCAGTACTTC. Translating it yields CASSDRGRDEQYF.

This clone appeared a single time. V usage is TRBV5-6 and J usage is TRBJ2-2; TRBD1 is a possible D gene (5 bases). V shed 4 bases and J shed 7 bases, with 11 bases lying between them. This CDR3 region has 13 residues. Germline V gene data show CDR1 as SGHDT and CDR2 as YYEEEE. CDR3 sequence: CASSQDRFGELFF. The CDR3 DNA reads TGTGCCAGCAGCCAAGACAGATTCGGGGAGCTGTTTTTT.

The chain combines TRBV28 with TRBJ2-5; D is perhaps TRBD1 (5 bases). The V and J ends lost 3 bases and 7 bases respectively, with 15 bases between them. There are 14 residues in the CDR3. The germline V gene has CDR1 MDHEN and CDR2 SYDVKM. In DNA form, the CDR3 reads TGTGCCAGCAGTTTCTTCGACAGACCTGGGACCCAGTACTTC. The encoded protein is CASSFFDRPGTQYF.

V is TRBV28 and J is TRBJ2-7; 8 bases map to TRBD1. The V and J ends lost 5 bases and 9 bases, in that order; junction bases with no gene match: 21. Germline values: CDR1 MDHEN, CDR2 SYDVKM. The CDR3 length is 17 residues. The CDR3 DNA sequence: TGTGCCAGCAGTCATCCAAGGGACAGGCTATTCACGAGCGGGCAGTACTTC. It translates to CASSHPRDRLFTSGQYF.

The CDR3, as DNA: TGTGCCAGCAGCTTAGCCCCTTCCCGGGGGGCTCAGCCCCAGCATTTT. It translates to CASSLAPSRGAQPQHF. This chain uses TRBV7-6 with TRBJ1-5; tentative D call: TRBD1 (6 bases). Germline CDR1 SGHVS, CDR2 FNYEAQ. The CDR3 runs to 16 residues. The V gene lost 0 bases and the J gene lost 6 bases, with 15 bases spanning the gap.

The CDR3 loop reads CASREQASGANVLTF. In DNA form, the CDR3 reads TGTGCCAGCAGGGAACAGGCATCTGGGGCCAACGTCCTGACTTTC. This chain links TRBV2 with TRBJ2-6; TRBD1 might be the D (5 bases). CDR3 length: 15 amino acids. The ends were cut back, 6 bases at V and 1 base at J, with 10 bases in the middle. Per germline, CDR1 SNHLY and CDR2 FYNNEI.

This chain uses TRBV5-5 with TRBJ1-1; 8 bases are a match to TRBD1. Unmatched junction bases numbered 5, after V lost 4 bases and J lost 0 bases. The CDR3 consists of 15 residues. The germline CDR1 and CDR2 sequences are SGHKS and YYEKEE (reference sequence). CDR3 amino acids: CASSPGDRLNTEAFF. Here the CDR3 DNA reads TGTGCCAGCAGCCCGGGGGACAGGCTGAACACTGAAGCTTTCTTT.

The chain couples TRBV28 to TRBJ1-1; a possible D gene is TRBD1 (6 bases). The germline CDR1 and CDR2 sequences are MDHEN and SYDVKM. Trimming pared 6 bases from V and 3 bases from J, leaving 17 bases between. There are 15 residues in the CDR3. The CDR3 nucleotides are TGTGCCAGCAGCTCCATTGGACAGATAGACACTGAAGCTTTCTTT. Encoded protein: CASSSIGQIDTEAFF.

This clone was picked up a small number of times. The CDR3 here is CSVEDPGVAGPGELFF. DNA of the CDR3: TGCAGCGTTGAAGATCCCGGGGTAGCGGGGCCCGGGGAGCTGTTTTTT. The chain employs TRBV29-1 and TRBJ2-2, with TRBD2 matching 8 bases. The CDR3 is made up of 16 amino acids. CDR1 is SQVTM and CDR2 is ANQGSEA in the germline V gene. Losses at the gene ends were 0 bases for V and 6 bases for J; bases not matched to a gene: 9.

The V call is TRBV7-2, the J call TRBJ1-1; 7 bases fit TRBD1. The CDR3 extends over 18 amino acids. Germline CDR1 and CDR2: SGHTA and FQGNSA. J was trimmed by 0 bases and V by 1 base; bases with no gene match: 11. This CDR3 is CASSLGRDRVILNTEAFF. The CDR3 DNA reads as TGTGCCAGCAGCTTAGGCCGGGACAGAGTAATCTTGAACACTGAAGCTTTCTTT.

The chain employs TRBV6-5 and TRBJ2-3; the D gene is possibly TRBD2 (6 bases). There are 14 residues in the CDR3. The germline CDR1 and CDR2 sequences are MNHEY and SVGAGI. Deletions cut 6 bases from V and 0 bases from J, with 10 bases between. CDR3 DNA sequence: TGTGCCAGCAGACTAGCCTACAGCACAGATACGCAGTATTTT. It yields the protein CASRLAYSTDTQYF.

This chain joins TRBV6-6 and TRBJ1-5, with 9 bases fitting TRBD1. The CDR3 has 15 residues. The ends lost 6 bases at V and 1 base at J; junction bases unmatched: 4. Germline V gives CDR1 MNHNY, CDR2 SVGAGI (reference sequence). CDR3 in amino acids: CASRHGTGSNQPQHF. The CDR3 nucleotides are TGTGCCAGCAGACACGGGACAGGGAGCAATCAGCCCCAGCATTTT.

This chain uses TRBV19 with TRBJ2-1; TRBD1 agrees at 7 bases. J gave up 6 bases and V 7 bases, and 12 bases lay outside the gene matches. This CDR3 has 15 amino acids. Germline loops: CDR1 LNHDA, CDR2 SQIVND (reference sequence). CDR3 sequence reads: CASNTGQLGSNEQFF. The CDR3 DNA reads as TGTGCCAGTAACACGGGACAGTTGGGTAGCAATGAGCAGTTCTTC.

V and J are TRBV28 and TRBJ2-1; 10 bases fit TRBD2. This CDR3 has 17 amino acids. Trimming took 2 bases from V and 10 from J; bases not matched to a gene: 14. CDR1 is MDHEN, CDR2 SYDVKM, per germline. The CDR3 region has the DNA TGTGCCAGCAGTTTAACTGTCGGGCTAGCGGGAGTACGGGAGCAGTTCTTC. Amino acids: CASSLTVGLAGVREQFF.

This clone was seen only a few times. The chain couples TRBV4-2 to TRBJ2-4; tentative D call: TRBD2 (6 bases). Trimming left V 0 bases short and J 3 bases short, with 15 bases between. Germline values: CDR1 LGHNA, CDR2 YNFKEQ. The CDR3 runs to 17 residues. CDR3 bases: TGTGCCAGCAGCCAAGATTTAGCGGCAAGTGGCAAAAACATTCAGTACTTC. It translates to CASSQDLAASGKNIQYF.